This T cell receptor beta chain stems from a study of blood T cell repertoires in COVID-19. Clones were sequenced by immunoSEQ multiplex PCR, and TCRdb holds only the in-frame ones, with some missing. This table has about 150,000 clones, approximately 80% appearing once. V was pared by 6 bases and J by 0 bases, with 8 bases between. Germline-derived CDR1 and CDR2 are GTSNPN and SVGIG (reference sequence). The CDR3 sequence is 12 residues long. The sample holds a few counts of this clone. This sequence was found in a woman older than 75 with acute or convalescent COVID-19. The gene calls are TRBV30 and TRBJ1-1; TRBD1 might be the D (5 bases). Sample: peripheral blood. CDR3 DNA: TGTGCCTGTACCAGGGTGAACACTGAAGCTTTCTTT. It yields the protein CACTRVNTEAFF.